These 14 T cell receptor beta chains originate from one sample sequenced in a study of CD8 T cells in Susac syndrome. With random hexamers, reverse transcription was performed on about 0.5 to 1 ug of RNA. TCRdb processed the immunoSEQ multiplex PCR reads anew with MiXCR; each CDR3 protein has one entry. The data contain around 280,000 distinct CDR3 sequences, 70% to 90% of them singletons. Sequencing input: CD8+ T cells from PBMCs. These receptors came from a human donor with multiple sclerosis.

This chain links TRBV5-6 with TRBJ2-7; the match to TRBD1 covers 11 bases. Looked up from germline, CDR1 is SGHDT and CDR2 is YYEEEE. V was pared by 4 bases and J by 5 bases, with 5 bases of the junction left unmatched. The CDR3 sequence is 14 residues long. CDR3 in amino acids: CASSVRDRGDEQYF. The CDR3 region has the DNA TGTGCCAGCAGCGTCCGGGACAGGGGGGACGAGCAGTACTTC.

The chain joins TRBV4-1 to TRBJ2-7; 12 nucleotides match TRBD2. CDR1 MGHRA and CDR2 YSYEKL come from the germline V gene. The CDR3 sequence is 15 residues long. V was pared by 5 bases and J by 4 bases, with 6 bases of the junction left unmatched. The CDR3 nucleotides read TGCGCCAGCAGCACACGGACTAGCGGGATTTACGAGCAGTACTTC. This translates into CASSTRTSGIYEQYF.

The V and J genes are TRBV18 and TRBJ2-3; no clear D. The length of the CDR3 is 15 residues. Trimming removed 2 bases at V and 6 bases at J, with 15 bases between. Germline V gene lookup returns CDR1 KGHSH and CDR2 LQKENI. CDR3 in amino acids: CASSPNEVDADTQYF. CDR3 DNA: TGTGCCAGCTCACCAAATGAAGTTGACGCGGATACGCAGTATTTT.

The chain links TRBV7-2 to TRBJ1-5; a weak D match, TRBD1 (5 bases). Trimming removed 0 bases at V and 9 bases at J, with 21 bases between. This CDR3 is built from 17 residues. Germline CDR1 reads SGHTA; CDR2 reads FQGNSA. The CDR3 bases are TGTGCCAGCAGCTTAGCGGTCGGCAGGGAAGTTTTGGTGCCCCAGCATTTT. Amino acids: CASSLAVGREVLVPQHF.

V gene TRBV28 combines with J gene TRBJ2-5, with TRBD2 identical over 10 bases. The junction had 5 bases not matched to a gene; V was cut back by 5 bases and J by 5 bases. The CDR3 has 14 amino acids. Germline-derived CDR1 and CDR2 are MDHEN and SYDVKM. The CDR3 loop reads CASSPSGGLETQYF. The CDR3 bases are TGTGCCAGCAGTCCTAGCGGGGGCCTGGAGACCCAGTACTTC.

The gene calls are TRBV11-2 and TRBJ2-7; TRBD1 is a possible D gene (5 bases). Germline V gives CDR1 SGHAT, CDR2 FQNNGV. Trimming took off 2 bases at V and 5 bases at J, with 16 bases between the two ends. This CDR3 region has 15 residues. This chain's CDR3 is CASSLIRQGSHEQYF. The CDR3 nucleotides read TGTGCCAGCAGCTTAATCAGGCAGGGTAGCCACGAGCAGTACTTC.

This chain joins TRBV27 and TRBJ1-1, with unresolved D. The CDR3 consists of 12 residues. In germline, CDR1 is MNHEY, CDR2 SMNVEV (reference sequence). Trimming took 6 bases from V and 4 from J, leaving 9 bases between them. In nucleotides, the CDR3 is TGTGCCAGCAGCAGGATACCCACTGAAGCTTTCTTT. Its translation: CASSRIPTEAFF.

This sequence joins TRBV15 and TRBJ2-1; D not certain. The germline V and J ends were trimmed by 0 bases and 5 bases, with 8 bases remaining between them. The CDR3 contains 14 residues. Germline V gene data show CDR1 as LNHNV and CDR2 as YYDKDF (reference sequence). This chain's CDR3 is CATSRDPSHNEQFF. CDR3 bases: TGTGCCACCAGCAGAGATCCGTCGCACAATGAGCAGTTCTTC. The full variable domain, with the rest looked up from reference TRBV15 and TRBJ2-1, is DAMVIQNPRYQVTQFGKPVTLSCSQTLNHNVMYWYQQKSSQAPKLLFHYYDKDFNNEADTPDNFQSRRPNTSFCFLDIRSPGLGDTAMYLCATSRDPSHNEQFFGPGTRLTVL.

The chain is built from TRBV6-4 and TRBJ2-1; tentatively, D is TRBD1 (5 bases). The V gene's germline CDR1 is MRHNA and CDR2 SNTAGT. Trimming removed 0 bases from V and 7 bases from J, with 16 bases in between. The CDR3 has 16 residues. The CDR3 is CASSDSLLAGRNEQFF. The CDR3 DNA is TGTGCCAGCAGTGACTCGTTATTAGCAGGGCGGAATGAGCAGTTCTTC.

The chain joins TRBV29-1 to TRBJ2-7; TRBD2 aligns across 7 bases. Germline assignment: CDR1 SQVTM and CDR2 ANQGSEA. The trim removed 5 bases at V and 3 bases at J, leaving 7 bases unmatched. This CDR3 has 13 residues. The CDR3 loop is CSVQTGGGYEQYF. Written as DNA, the CDR3 is TGCAGCGTTCAAACAGGCGGGGGCTACGAGCAGTACTTC.

This clonotype was seen just once. V usage is TRBV6-2 or TRBV6-3 and J usage is TRBJ1-1, with no clear D. The CDR3 covers 14 residues. Per germline, CDR1 MNHEY and CDR2 SVGEGT. V gave up 2 bases and J gave up 0 bases, with 7 bases separating them. CDR3 coding DNA: TGTGCCAGCAGTTACGAGTTCATGAACACTGAAGCTTTCTTT. It is translated as CASSYEFMNTEAFF.

The chain employs TRBV14 and TRBJ2-2, with TRBD2 matching over 9 bases. CDR3 length equals 16 residues. Germline V gene lookup returns CDR1 SGHDN and CDR2 FVKESK. The trim removed 1 base at V and 11 bases at J, leaving 11 bases unmatched. The CDR3 nucleotides read TGTGCCAGCAGCCAAGTTGGGACTAGCCGATACAATGAGCTGTTTTTT. Protein sequence: CASSQVGTSRYNELFF.

The chain couples TRBV6-5 to TRBJ2-2; 12 bases fit TRBD2. The CDR3 spans 18 residues. Per germline, CDR1 MNHEY and CDR2 SVGAGI. V lost 0 bases and J lost 5; bases outside the gene matches: 7. For the CDR3, the DNA is TGTGCCAGCAGTTACTCTGTGACTAGCGGGAGTGAGACCGGGGAGCTGTTTTTT. This encodes CASSYSVTSGSETGELFF.

The chain links TRBV13 to TRBJ2-7; D ambiguous. CDR1 is PRHDT and CDR2 is FYEKMQ in the germline V gene (reference sequence). Trimming took off 5 bases at V and 7 bases at J, with 18 bases between the two ends. The CDR3 totals 14 residues. CDR3 bases: TGTGCCAGCAGCGGGCTATCGACTCGGTGGGAGCAGTACTTC. Its translation is CASSGLSTRWEQYF.